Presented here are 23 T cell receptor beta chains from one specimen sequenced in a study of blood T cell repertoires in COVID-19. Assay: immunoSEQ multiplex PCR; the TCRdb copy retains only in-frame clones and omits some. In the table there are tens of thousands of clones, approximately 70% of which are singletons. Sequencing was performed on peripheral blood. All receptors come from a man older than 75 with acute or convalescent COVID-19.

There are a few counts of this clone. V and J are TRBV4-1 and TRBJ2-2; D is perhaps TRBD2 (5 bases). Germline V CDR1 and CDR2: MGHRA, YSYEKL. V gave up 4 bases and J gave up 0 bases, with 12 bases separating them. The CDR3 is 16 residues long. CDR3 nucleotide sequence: TGCGCCAGCAGCCCCGGACGCGGGCCGAACACCGGGGAGCTGTTTTTT. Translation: CASSPGRGPNTGELFF.

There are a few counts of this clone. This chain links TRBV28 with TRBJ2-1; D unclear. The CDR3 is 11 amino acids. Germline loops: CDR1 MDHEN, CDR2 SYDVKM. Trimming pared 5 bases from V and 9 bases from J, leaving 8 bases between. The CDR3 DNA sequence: TGTGCCAGCAGTAGTCGAGGTGAGCAGTTCTTC. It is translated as CASSSRGEQFF.

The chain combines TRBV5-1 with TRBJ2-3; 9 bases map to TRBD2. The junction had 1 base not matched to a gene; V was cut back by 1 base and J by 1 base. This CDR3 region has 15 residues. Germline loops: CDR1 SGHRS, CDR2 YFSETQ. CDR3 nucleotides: TGCGCCAGCAGCTTGTGGACTAGCGGCACAGATACGCAGTATTTT. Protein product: CASSLWTSGTDTQYF. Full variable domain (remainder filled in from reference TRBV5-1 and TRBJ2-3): KAGVTQTPRYLIKTRGQQVTLSCSPISGHRSVSWYQQTPGQGLQFLFEYFSETQRNKGNFPGRFSGRQFSNSRSEMNVSTLELGDSALYLCASSLWTSGTDTQYFGPGTRLTVL.

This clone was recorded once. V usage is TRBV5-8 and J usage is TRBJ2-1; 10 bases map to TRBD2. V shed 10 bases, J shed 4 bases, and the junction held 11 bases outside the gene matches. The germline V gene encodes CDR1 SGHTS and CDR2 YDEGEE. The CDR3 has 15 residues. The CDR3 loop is CAFGRRLAGYNEQFF. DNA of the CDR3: TGTGCCTTCGGCCGAAGACTAGCGGGTTACAATGAGCAGTTCTTC.

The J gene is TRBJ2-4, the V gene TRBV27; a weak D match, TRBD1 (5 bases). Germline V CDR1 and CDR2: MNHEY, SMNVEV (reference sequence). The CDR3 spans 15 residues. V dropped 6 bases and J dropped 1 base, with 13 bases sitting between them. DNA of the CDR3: TGTGCCAGCAGGCCCCTTAGGGGCGCCAAAAACATTCAGTACTTC. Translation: CASRPLRGAKNIQYF.

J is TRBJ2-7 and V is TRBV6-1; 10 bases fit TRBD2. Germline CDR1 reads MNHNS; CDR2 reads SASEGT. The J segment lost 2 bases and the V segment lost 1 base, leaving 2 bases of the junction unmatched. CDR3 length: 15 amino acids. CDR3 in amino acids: CASSEGGLAPYEQYF. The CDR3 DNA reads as TGTGCCAGCAGTGAAGGGGGACTAGCGCCCTACGAGCAGTACTTC.

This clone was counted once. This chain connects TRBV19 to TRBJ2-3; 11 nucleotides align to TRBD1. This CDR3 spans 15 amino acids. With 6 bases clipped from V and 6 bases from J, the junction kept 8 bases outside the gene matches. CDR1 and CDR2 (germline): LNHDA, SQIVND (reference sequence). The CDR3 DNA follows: TGTGCCAGTAGCCCGGGACAGGGGGTCAGGGATACGCAGTATTTT. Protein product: CASSPGQGVRDTQYF.

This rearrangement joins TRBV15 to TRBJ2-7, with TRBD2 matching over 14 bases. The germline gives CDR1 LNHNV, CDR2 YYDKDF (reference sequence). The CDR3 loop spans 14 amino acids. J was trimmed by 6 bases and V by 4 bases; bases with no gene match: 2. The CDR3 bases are TGTGCCACCAGCAAGGGACTAGCGGGAGCCGAGCAGTACTTC. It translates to CATSKGLAGAEQYF.

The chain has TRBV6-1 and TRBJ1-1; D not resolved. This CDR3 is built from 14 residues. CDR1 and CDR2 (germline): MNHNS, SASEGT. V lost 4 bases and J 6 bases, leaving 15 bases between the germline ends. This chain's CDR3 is CASSAPLGGSEAFF. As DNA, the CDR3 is TGTGCCAGCAGTGCCCCCCTTGGAGGGTCTGAAGCTTTCTTT.

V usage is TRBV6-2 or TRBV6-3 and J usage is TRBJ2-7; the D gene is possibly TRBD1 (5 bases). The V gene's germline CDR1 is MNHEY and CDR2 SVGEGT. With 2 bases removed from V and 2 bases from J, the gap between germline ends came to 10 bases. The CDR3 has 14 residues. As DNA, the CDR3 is TGTGCCAGCAGTTACAACAGGTTGCCCTACGAGCAGTACTTC. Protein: CASSYNRLPYEQYF.

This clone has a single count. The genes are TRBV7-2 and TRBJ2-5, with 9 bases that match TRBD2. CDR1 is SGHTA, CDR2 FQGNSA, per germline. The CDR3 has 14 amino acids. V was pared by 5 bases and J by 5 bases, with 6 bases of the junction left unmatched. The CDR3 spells CASSAGGGAETQYF. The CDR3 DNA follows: TGTGCCAGCAGCGCGGGGGGGGGCGCGGAGACCCAGTACTTC.

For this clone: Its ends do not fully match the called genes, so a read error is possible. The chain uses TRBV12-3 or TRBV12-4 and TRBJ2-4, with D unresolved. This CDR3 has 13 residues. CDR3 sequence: CATGTGAKSIQYF. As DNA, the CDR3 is TGTGCCACCGGAACGGGTGCGAAAAGCATTCAGTACTTC.

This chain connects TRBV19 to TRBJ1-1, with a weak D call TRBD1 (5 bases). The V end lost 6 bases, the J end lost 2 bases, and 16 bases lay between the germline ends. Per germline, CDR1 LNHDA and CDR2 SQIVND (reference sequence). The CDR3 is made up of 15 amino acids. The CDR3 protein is CASRDGGRVNTEAFF. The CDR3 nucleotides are TGTGCCAGTAGGGACGGGGGACGGGTAAACACTGAAGCTTTCTTT. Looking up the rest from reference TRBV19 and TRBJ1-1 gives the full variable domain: DGGITQSPKYLFRKEGQNVTLSCEQNLNHDAMYWYRQDPGQGLRLIYYSQIVNDFQKGDIAEGYSVSREKKESFPLTVTSAQKNPTAFYLCASRDGGRVNTEAFFGQGTRLTVV.

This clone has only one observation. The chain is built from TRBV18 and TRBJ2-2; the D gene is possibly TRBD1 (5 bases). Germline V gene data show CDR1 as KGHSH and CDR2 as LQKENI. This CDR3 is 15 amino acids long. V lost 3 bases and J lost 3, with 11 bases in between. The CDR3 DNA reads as TGTGCCAGCTCACCGCGAAGGGGTGACACCGGGGAGCTGTTTTTT. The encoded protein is CASSPRRGDTGELFF.

The CDR3: CASSFNRNTEAFF. The DNA of the CDR3 is TGTGCCAGCAGCTTTAACAGGAACACTGAAGCTTTCTTT. This chain links TRBV7-9 with TRBJ1-1; the D is unclear. The V gene lost 3 bases and the J gene lost 1 base, with 6 bases spanning the gap. From germline, CDR1 is SEHNR and CDR2 FQNEAQ (reference sequence). The CDR3 totals 13 residues.

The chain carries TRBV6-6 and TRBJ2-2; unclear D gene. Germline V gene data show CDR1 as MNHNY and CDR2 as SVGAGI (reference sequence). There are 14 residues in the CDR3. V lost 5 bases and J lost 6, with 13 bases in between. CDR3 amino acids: CASSPGDEAGELFF. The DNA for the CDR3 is TGTGCCAGCAGTCCTGGAGATGAGGCCGGGGAGCTGTTTTTT.

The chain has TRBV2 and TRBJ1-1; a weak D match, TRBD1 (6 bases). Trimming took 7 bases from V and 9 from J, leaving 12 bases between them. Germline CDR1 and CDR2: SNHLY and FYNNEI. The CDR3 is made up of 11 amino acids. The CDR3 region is CASIRTVKAFF. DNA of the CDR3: TGTGCCAGCATTAGGACAGTGAAAGCTTTCTTT.

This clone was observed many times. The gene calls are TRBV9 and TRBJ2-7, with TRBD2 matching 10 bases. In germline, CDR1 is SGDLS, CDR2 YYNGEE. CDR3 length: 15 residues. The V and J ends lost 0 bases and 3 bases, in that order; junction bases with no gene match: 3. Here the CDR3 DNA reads TGTGCCAGCAGCGTAGGGACTAGCGGAATCTACGAGCAGTACTTC. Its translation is CASSVGTSGIYEQYF.

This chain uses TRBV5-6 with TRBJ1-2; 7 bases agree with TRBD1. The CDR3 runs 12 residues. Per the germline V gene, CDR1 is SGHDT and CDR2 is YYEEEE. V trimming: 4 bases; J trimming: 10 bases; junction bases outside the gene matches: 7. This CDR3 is CASSPTGLDYTF. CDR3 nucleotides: TGTGCCAGCAGCCCGACAGGGTTGGACTACACCTTC.

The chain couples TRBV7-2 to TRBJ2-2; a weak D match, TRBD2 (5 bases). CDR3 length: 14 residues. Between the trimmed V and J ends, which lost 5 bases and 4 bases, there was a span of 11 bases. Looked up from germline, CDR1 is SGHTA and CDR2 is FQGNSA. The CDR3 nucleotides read TGTGCCAGCAGCCGGGAATGGGGCACCGGGGAGCTGTTTTTT. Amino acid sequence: CASSREWGTGELFF.

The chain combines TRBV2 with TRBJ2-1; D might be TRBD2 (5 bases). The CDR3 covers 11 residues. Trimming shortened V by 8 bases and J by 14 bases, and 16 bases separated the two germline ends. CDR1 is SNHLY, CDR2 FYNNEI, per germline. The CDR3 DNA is TGTGCCAGCGGCTTCCGGGATCCTGAGTTCTTC. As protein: CASGFRDPEFF. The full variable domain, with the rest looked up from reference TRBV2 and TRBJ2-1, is EPEVTQTPSHQVTQMGQEVILRCVPISNHLYFYWYRQILGQKVEFLVSFYNNEISEKSEIFDDQFSVERPDGSNFTLKIRSTKLEDSAMYFCASGFRDPEFFGPGTRLTVL.

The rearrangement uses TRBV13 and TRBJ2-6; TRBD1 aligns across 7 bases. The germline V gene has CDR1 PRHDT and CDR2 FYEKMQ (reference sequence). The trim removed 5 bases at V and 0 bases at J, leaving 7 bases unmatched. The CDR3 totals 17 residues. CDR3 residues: CASSRDRVHSGANVLTF. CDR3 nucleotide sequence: TGTGCCAGCAGCCGAGACAGGGTCCACTCTGGGGCCAACGTCCTGACTTTC.

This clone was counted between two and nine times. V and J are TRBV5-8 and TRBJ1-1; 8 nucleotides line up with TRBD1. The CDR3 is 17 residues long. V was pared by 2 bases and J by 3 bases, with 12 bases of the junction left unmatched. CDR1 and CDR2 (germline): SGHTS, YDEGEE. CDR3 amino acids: CASSLRTGRARDTEAFF. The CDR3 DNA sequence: TGTGCCAGCAGCTTAAGGACAGGGAGGGCGCGGGACACTGAAGCTTTCTTT.